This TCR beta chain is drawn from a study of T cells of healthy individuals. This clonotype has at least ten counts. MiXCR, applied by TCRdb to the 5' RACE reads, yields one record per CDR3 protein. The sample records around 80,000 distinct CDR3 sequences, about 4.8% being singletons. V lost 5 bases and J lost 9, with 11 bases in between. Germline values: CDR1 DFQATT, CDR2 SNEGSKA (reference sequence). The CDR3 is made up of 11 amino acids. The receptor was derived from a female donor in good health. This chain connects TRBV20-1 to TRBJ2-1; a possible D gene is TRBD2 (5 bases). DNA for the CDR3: TGCAGTGCTGTTGACTACCCTGAGCAGTTCTTC. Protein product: CSAVDYPEQFF.